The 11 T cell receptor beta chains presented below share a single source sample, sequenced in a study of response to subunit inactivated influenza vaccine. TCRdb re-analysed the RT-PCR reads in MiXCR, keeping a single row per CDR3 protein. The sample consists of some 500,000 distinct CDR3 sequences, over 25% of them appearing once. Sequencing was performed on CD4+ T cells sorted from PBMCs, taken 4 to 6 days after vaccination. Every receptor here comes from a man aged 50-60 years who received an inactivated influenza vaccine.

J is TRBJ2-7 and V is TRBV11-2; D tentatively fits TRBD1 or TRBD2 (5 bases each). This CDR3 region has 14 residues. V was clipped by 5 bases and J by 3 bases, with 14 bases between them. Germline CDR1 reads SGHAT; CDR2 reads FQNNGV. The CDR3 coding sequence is TGTGCCAGCAGCCGGGACCCGGCTCACTACGAGCAGTACTTC. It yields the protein CASSRDPAHYEQYF.

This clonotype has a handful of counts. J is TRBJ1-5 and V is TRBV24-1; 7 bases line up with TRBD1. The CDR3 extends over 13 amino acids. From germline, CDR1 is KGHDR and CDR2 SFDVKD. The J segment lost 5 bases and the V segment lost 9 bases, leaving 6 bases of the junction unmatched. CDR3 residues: CATSGGEDQPQHF. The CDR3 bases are TGTGCCACCTCAGGGGGAGAAGATCAGCCCCAGCATTTT.

The CDR3 here is CASSPGTVFGYEQYF. The DNA of the CDR3 is TGCGCCAGCAGCCCTGGGACGGTCTTCGGGTACGAGCAGTACTTC. This chain links TRBV5-1 with TRBJ2-7, with D tentatively TRBD1 or TRBD2 (5 bases each). Germline-derived CDR1 and CDR2 are SGHRS and YFSETQ. Trimming cost V 4 bases and J 4 bases, with 18 bases left between them. CDR3 length equals 15 residues.

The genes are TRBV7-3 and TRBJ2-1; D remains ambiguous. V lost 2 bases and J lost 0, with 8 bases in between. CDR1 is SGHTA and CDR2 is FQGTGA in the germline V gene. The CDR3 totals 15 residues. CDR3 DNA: TGTGCCAGCAGCTTATCGAGTAGCTCCTACAATGAGCAGTTCTTC. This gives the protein CASSLSSSSYNEQFF.

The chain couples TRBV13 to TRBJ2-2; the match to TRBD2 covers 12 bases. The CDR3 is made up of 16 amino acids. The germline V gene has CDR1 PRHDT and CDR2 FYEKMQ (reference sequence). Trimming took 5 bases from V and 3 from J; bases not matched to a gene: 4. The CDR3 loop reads CASSTRLAGDTGELFF. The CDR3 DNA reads TGTGCCAGCAGCACCCGACTAGCGGGAGACACCGGGGAGCTGTTTTTT.

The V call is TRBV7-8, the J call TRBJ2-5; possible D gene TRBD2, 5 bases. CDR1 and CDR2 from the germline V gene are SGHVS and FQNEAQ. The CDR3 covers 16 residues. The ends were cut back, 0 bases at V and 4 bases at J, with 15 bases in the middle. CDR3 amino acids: CASSLAWAVEGETQYF. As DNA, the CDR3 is TGTGCCAGCAGCTTAGCTTGGGCAGTCGAGGGAGAGACCCAGTACTTC.

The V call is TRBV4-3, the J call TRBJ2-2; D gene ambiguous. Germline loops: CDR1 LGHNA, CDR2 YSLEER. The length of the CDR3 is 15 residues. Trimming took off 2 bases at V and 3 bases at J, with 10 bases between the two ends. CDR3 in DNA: TGCGCCAGCAGCCAAACGACCCTCTACACCGGGGAGCTGTTTTTT. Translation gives CASSQTTLYTGELFF.

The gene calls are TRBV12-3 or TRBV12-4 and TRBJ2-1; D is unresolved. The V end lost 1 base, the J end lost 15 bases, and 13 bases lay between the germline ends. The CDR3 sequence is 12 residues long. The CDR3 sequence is CASSLGFALGFF. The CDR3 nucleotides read TGTGCCAGCAGTTTAGGTTTTGCGCTAGGGTTCTTC.

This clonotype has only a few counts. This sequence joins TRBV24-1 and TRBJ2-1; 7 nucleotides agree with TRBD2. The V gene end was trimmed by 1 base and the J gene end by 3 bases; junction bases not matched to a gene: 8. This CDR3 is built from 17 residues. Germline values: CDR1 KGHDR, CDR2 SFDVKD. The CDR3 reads CATSDFSPGGFYNEQFF. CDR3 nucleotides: TGTGCCACCAGTGATTTTTCACCGGGAGGATTCTACAATGAGCAGTTCTTC.

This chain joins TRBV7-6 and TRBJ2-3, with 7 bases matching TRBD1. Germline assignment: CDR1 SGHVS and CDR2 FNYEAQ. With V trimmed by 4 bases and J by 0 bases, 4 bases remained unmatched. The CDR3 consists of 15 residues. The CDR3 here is CASSWGQPSTDTQYF. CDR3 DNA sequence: TGTGCCAGCAGCTGGGGACAGCCTAGCACAGATACGCAGTATTTT.

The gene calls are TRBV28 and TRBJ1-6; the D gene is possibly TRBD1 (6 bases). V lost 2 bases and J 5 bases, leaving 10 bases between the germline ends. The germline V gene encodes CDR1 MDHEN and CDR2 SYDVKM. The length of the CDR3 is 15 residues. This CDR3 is CASSLRQVDNSPLHF. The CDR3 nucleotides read TGTGCCAGCAGTTTAAGACAGGTTGATAATTCACCCCTCCACTTT.